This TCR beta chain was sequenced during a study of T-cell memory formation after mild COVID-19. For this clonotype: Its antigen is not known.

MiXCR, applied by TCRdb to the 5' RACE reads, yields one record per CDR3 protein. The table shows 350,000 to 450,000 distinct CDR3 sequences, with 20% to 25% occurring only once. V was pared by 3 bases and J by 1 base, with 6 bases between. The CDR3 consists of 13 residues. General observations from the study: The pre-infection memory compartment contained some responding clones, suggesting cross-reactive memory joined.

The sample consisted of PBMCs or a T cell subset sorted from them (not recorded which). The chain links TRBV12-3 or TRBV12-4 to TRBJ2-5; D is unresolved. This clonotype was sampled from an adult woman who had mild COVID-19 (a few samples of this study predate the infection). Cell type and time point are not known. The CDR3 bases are TGTGCCAGCAGTTTCCACCTCCAAGAGACCCAGTACTTC. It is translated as CASSFHLQETQYF.